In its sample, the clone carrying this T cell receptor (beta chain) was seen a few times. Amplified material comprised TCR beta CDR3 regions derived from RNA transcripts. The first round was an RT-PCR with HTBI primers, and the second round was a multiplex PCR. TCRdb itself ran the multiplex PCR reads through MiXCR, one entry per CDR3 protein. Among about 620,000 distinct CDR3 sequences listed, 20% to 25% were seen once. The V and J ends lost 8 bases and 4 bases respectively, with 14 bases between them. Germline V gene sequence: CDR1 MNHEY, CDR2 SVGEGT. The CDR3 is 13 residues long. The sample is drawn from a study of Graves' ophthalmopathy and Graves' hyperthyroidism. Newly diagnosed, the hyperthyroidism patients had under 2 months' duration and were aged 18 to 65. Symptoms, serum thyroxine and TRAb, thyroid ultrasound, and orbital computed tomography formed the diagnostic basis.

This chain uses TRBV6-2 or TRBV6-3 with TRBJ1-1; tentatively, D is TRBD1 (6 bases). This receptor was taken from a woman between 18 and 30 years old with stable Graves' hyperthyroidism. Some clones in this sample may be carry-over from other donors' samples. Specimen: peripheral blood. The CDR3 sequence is CASPKGGGTEAFF. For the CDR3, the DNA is TGTGCCAGCCCAAAAGGGGGGGGCACTGAAGCTTTCTTT.